The source of this T cell receptor beta chain is a study of blood T cell repertoires in COVID-19. Study information: Researchers got acute and convalescent COVID-19 samples from the United States, Italy and Spain. In each case, the material was cDNA or gDNA derived from T cells, B-cell-depleted T cells, or PBMCs.

Authors' analysis steps: Cell counts per sample came from amplifying reference gene primers. The assay was immunoSEQ multiplex PCR, and TCRdb's table has in-frame clones only and misses some. V, J and clone size are those of that table, while D and trimming were read from the DNA. The data contain under 250,000 clones, roughly 82% of them singletons. A few counts support this clone. With 1 base removed from V and 4 bases from J, the gap between germline ends came to 16 bases. CDR3 length equals 16 residues. Germline loops: CDR1 LGHNA, CDR2 YSLEER. The source of this sequence is a woman aged 70 to 79 with acute or convalescent COVID-19. The genes are TRBV4-3 and TRBJ1-1, with TRBD1 as a possible D gene (5 bases). The sample comprised peripheral blood. The CDR3 nucleotides read TGCGCCAGCAGCCAAGGTGGCCCTCGAAGGGGCACTGAAGCTTTCTTT. Translating it yields CASSQGGPRRGTEAFF.